Below are 16 T cell receptor beta chains sequenced from a single sample in a study of OX40 agonist ivuxolimab in advanced cancers. Some clones are missing from TCRdb's copy, which holds only in-frame ones; the method was immunoSEQ multiplex PCR. Altogether about 60,000 clones are present, around 81% being singletons, with the ten largest covering approximately 3%. Source: CD4+ or CD8+ T cells sorted from blood, taken in a trial of the OX40 agonist ivuxolimab. All receptors derive from an adult with an advanced solid tumor such as melanoma, head and neck, liver or kidney cancer.

V gene TRBV30 combines with J gene TRBJ1-6, with a weak D call TRBD1 (6 bases). Germline lookup yields CDR1 GTSNPN and CDR2 SVGIG (reference sequence). V lost 5 bases to trimming and J lost 9 bases, with 20 bases between them. The CDR3 has 15 residues. Written as DNA, the CDR3 is TGTGCCTGGTCCACCACCGGGACAATAGGTTCACCCCTCCACTTT. It encodes CAWSTTGTIGSPLHF.

The chain couples TRBV5-1 to TRBJ1-1, with D unresolved. CDR1 and CDR2 from the germline V gene are SGHRS and YFSETQ. V shed 1 base and J shed 4 bases, with 11 bases lying between them. This CDR3 is built from 14 residues. The CDR3 DNA follows: TGCGCCAGCAGCTTGTATTTAGTAGCCACTGAAGCTTTCTTT. It is translated as CASSLYLVATEAFF.

This chain joins TRBV18 and TRBJ1-2; 8 nucleotides align to TRBD1. This CDR3 spans 16 amino acids. The V gene's germline CDR1 is KGHSH and CDR2 LQKENI. With V trimmed by 6 bases and J by 8 bases, 17 bases remained unmatched. The CDR3 nucleotides read TGTGCCAGCTCCCTTAACTCCGGGACAGGAGTACGGGGCTACACCTTC. Translating it yields CASSLNSGTGVRGYTF.

The V gene is TRBV4-3, the J gene TRBJ2-5; 12 bases fit TRBD1. The CDR3 is 16 amino acids. The germline V gene encodes CDR1 LGHNA and CDR2 YSLEER. V dropped 0 bases and J dropped 5; count of bases not matched to a gene: 4. Here the CDR3 DNA reads TGCGCCAGCAGCCAAGAGGGACAGGGGGCTTCGGAGACCCAGTACTTC. Protein sequence: CASSQEGQGASETQYF.

This sequence joins TRBV4-3 and TRBJ2-3; 10 bases are shared with TRBD2. CDR3 length: 16 residues. Germline V gives CDR1 LGHNA, CDR2 YSLEER. Trimming cost V 0 bases and J 5 bases; bases outside gene matches: 5. The CDR3 reads CASSQDRAGGVDTQYF. CDR3 in DNA: TGCGCCAGCAGCCAAGACAGAGCGGGGGGGGTAGATACGCAGTATTTT.

The count of this clone is one. The chain joins TRBV5-1 to TRBJ2-7; the D call may be TRBD1 or TRBD2 (5 bases each). Trimming removed 6 bases at V and 0 bases at J, with 13 bases between. CDR3 size: 14 residues. CDR1 is SGHRS, CDR2 YFSETQ, per germline. CDR3 region: CASKVGGSSYEQYF. DNA of the CDR3: TGCGCCAGCAAAGTTGGGGGAAGCTCCTACGAGCAGTACTTC.

The V and J genes are TRBV2 and TRBJ1-2; 7 bases match TRBD1. J lost 6 bases, V lost 4 bases, and 5 bases had no gene match. The CDR3 consists of 13 residues. Looked up from germline, CDR1 is SNHLY and CDR2 is FYNNEI. In nucleotides, the CDR3 is TGTGCCAGCAGTGTTCGACAGGGACATGGCTACACCTTC. Translated: CASSVRQGHGYTF.

This rearrangement joins TRBV27 to TRBJ1-6; TRBD1 is a possible D gene (6 bases). This CDR3 contains 17 residues. V lost 5 bases to trimming and J lost 6 bases, with 20 bases between them. Germline values: CDR1 MNHEY, CDR2 SMNVEV (reference sequence). CDR3 sequence: CASSPSGGRGGNSPLHF. DNA of the CDR3: TGTGCCAGCAGTCCTTCCGGGGGGCGAGGGGGTAATTCACCCCTCCACTTT.

The genes are TRBV7-2 and TRBJ2-7; 10 bases are shared with TRBD1. V trimming: 2 bases; J trimming: 0 bases; junction bases outside the gene matches: 1. Germline-derived CDR1 and CDR2 are SGHTA and FQGNSA. The CDR3 length is 15 residues. For the CDR3, the DNA is TGTGCCAGCAGCTTACGACAGGGGGCCTCCTACGAGCAGTACTTC. Its protein is CASSLRQGASYEQYF.

The rearrangement joins TRBV7-6 to TRBJ1-4; no clear D. Germline CDR1 reads SGHVS; CDR2 reads FNYEAQ. CDR3 size: 15 residues. The ends were cut back, 5 bases at V and 7 bases at J, with 17 bases in the middle. CDR3 region: CASSTTSFSREKLFF. CDR3 sequence (DNA): TGTGCCAGCAGCACCACGTCGTTCTCACGTGAAAAACTGTTTTTT.

V and J are TRBV5-1 and TRBJ2-4, with 12 positions matching TRBD1. J was trimmed by 6 bases and V by 5 bases; bases with no gene match: 6. CDR3 length: 15 amino acids. Looked up from germline, CDR1 is SGHRS and CDR2 is YFSETQ. In DNA, the CDR3 is TGCGCCAGCAGGCGGGACAGGGGGCAAGGAAACATTCAGTACTTC. Translating it yields CASRRDRGQGNIQYF.

The V and J genes are TRBV6-5 and TRBJ1-1, with D tentatively TRBD1 (5 bases). The CDR3 spans 15 residues. Per the germline V gene, CDR1 is MNHEY and CDR2 is SVGAGI. The V end was cut by 0 bases, the J end by 2 bases, with 10 bases between. CDR3 bases: TGTGCCAGCAGTTACTCTAGAGGGGTTAACACTGAAGCTTTCTTT. Encoded protein: CASSYSRGVNTEAFF.

The chain recombines TRBV11-3 with TRBJ1-1; 7 bases line up with TRBD1. CDR1 is SGHNT and CDR2 is YENEEA in the germline V gene. With 6 bases clipped from V and 0 bases from J, the junction kept 4 bases outside the gene matches. The CDR3 has 14 amino acids. CDR3 sequence reads: CASRGQTLNTEAFF. DNA for the CDR3: TGTGCCAGCAGGGGACAGACATTGAACACTGAAGCTTTCTTT.

This chain connects TRBV5-1 to TRBJ2-1; tentative D call: TRBD2 (5 bases). This CDR3 is 15 amino acids long. V shed 4 bases and J shed 7 bases, with 18 bases lying between them. Germline values: CDR1 SGHRS, CDR2 YFSETQ. CDR3 loop: CASSPTGWDKNEQFF. As DNA, the CDR3 is TGCGCCAGCAGCCCGACGGGGTGGGATAAAAATGAGCAGTTCTTC.

V is TRBV13 and J is TRBJ1-1; TRBD1 matches 8 bases. V lost 5 bases and J lost 5; bases outside the gene matches: 7. This CDR3 has 14 residues. Germline CDR1 is PRHDT and CDR2 is FYEKMQ (reference sequence). CDR3 region: CASSHETGETEAFF. In nucleotides, the CDR3 is TGTGCCAGCAGCCATGAGACAGGGGAAACTGAAGCTTTCTTT.

The gene calls are TRBV19 and TRBJ2-7; TRBD2 is a possible D gene (6 bases). The V gene's germline CDR1 is LNHDA and CDR2 SQIVND (reference sequence). V lost 5 bases, J lost 5 bases, and 16 bases lay in between. The CDR3 contains 14 residues. CDR3 in amino acids: CASSPGPGRHEQYF. Here the CDR3 DNA reads TGTGCCAGTAGTCCCGGGCCAGGGAGGCACGAGCAGTACTTC.